These T cell receptor beta chains were read from a single sample in a study of shared clonotypes between healthy human individuals. The repertoire was sequenced with immunoSEQ multiplex PCR; TCRdb's copy has only in-frame clones and lacks some. The table records about 820,000 clones, nearly 95% of them present only once. Sequenced: naive CD8+ T cells sorted from blood. The receptors stem from a man younger than 40 in good health. Both conserved end residues are part of each CDR3. Each record gives: V gene, D gene, J gene, clone size, CDR3 protein, CDR3 DNA. A D gene is named only where the DNA matches it firmly. Rows give clone size only sometimes, using once, few, many, or a class for an expanded clone.

>TRBV5-6|TRBD2|TRBJ2-3|-
CASSQTTSGSPDTQYF
TGTGCCAGCAGCCAGACGACTAGCGGGAGCCCAGATACGCAGTATTTT
>TRBV28|TRBD1|TRBJ2-7|-
CAIGTGYEQYF
TGTGCCATAGGGACAGGCTACGAGCAGTACTTC
>TRBV11-2|-|TRBJ2-1|-
CASSLRLGHNEQFF
TGTGCCAGCAGCTTAAGACTGGGTCACAATGAGCAGTTCTTC
>TRBV29-1|TRBD1|TRBJ2-7|-
CSVVRGTGTYEQYF
TGCAGCGTTGTAAGAGGGACAGGGACCTACGAGCAGTACTTC
>TRBV10-3|TRBD1|TRBJ1-1|-
CAIQGAKNTEAFF
TGTGCCATCCAGGGGGCAAAGAACACTGAAGCTTTCTTT
>TRBV27|TRBD2|TRBJ2-3|-
CASRYQRDATDTQYF
TGTGCCAGCCGATATCAGCGGGATGCCACAGATACGCAGTATTTT
>TRBV2|TRBD2|TRBJ2-1|-
CASSDGTSGNNEQFF
TGTGCCAGCAGTGATGGGACTAGCGGGAACAATGAGCAGTTCTTC
>TRBV6-6|-|TRBJ2-2|-
CASSGPGTGELFF
TGTGCCAGCAGTGGACCCGGGACCGGGGAGCTGTTTTTT
>TRBV10-1|-|TRBJ2-2|-
CASSEATGELFF
TGCGCCAGCAGTGAGGCGACAGGGGAGCTGTTTTTT
>TRBV10-1|-|TRBJ2-7|-
CASSVAASREQYF
TGCGCCAGCAGTGTGGCCGCGTCTCGGGAGCAGTACTTC
>TRBV2|-|TRBJ2-1|-
CASRGSYNEQFF
TGTGCCAGTCGGGGCTCCTACAATGAGCAGTTCTTC
>TRBV9|TRBD2|TRBJ2-2|-
CASSTREGINTGELFF
TGTGCCAGCAGCACACGGGAGGGAATTAACACCGGGGAGCTGTTTTTT
>TRBV7-6|-|TRBJ1-5|-
CASSPRGGKPQHF
TGTGCCAGCAGCCCCAGGGGAGGGAAGCCCCAGCATTTT
>TRBV7-8|-|TRBJ2-2|-
CASSGRYGELFF
TGTGCCAGCAGCGGGCGATACGGGGAGCTGTTTTTT
>TRBV6-1|-|TRBJ2-1|-
CASSDIGNEQFF
TGTGCCAGCAGTGACATAGGCAATGAGCAGTTCTTC
>TRBV29-1|-|TRBJ2-3|-
CSVRDGATDTQYF
TGCAGCGTCCGTGACGGCGCCACAGATACGCAGTATTTT
>TRBV27|-|TRBJ1-2|-
CASSLYPGEGEWGYTF
TGTGCCAGCAGTTTATACCCCGGGGAGGGGGAATGGGGCTACACCTTC
>TRBV28|-|TRBJ2-2|-
CASSSSYGTTANTGELFF
TGTGCCAGCAGTTCGTCATATGGGACGACCGCGAACACCGGGGAGCTGTTTTTT
>TRBV29-1|-|TRBJ1-5|-
CSVGEQSLPQHF
TGCAGCGTTGGAGAACAGTCCCTTCCCCAGCATTTT
>TRBV10-3|TRBD2|TRBJ2-1|-
CAISESVGEGGWYNEQFF
TGTGCCATCAGTGAGTCGGTTGGGGAGGGCGGATGGTACAATGAGCAGTTCTTC
>TRBV13|TRBD1|TRBJ1-2|-
CASSLGTGGSANYGYTF
TGTGCCAGCAGCTTAGGGACAGGGGGCAGTGCTAACTATGGCTACACCTTC
>TRBV15|-|TRBJ2-2|few
CATSGIQGYGELFF
TGTGCCACCAGCGGAATACAGGGTTACGGGGAGCTGTTTTTT
>TRBV27|-|TRBJ1-2|-
CASSREPGGYYGYTF
TGTGCCAGCAGCCGTGAGCCCGGGGGTTACTATGGCTACACCTTC
>TRBV29-1|TRBD1|TRBJ1-1|-
CSVERDRRNTEAFF
TGCAGCGTTGAACGGGACAGGAGGAACACTGAAGCTTTCTTT
>TRBV10-3|-|TRBJ2-7|-
CAISESGVGSYEQYF
TGTGCCATCAGTGAGTCTGGGGTGGGTAGCTACGAGCAGTACTTC
>TRBV2|-|TRBJ2-5|-
CAVQETQYF
TGTGCCGTACAAGAGACCCAGTACTTC
>TRBV28|TRBD2|TRBJ2-1|-
CASSSYSGSPFF
TGTGCCAGCAGTTCATATAGCGGGAGCCCGTTCTTC
>TRBV7-6|TRBD2|TRBJ2-1|-
CASSLTSGSLYNEQFF
TGTGCCAGCAGCTTAACTAGCGGGAGCTTGTACAATGAGCAGTTCTTC
>TRBV10-2|-|TRBJ2-7|-
CASSDGRTTYEQYF
TGCGCCAGCAGTGATGGTAGGACAACCTACGAGCAGTACTTC
>TRBV6-1|-|TRBJ2-7|-
CASRGGVQGYEQYF
TGTGCCAGCAGGGGCGGAGTACAGGGTTACGAGCAGTACTTC
>TRBV5-1|TRBD1|TRBJ2-7|-
CASSPDRGVSYEQYF
TGCGCCAGCAGTCCGGACAGGGGCGTCTCCTACGAGCAGTACTTC
>TRBV28|TRBD2|TRBJ2-1|-
CASSLGSGIYNEQFF
TGTGCCAGCAGTTTAGGCAGCGGGATATACAATGAGCAGTTCTTC
>TRBV18|TRBD2|TRBJ2-7|-
CASSPPMGLAGDEQYF
TGTGCCAGCTCACCACCTATGGGACTAGCGGGTGACGAGCAGTACTTC
>TRBV7-9|TRBD1|TRBJ2-1|-
CASSYPGQGALGTSNEQFF
TGTGCCAGCAGCTATCCGGGACAGGGGGCGCTAGGGACCTCCAATGAGCAGTTCTTC
>TRBV21-1|-|TRBJ1-1|-
CASSDEDTRF
TGTGCCAGCAGCGACGAAGACACCCGCTTT